These 10 T cell receptor beta chains came from one sample sequenced in a study of monozygotic twins with inflammatory bowel disease. TCRdb reanalyzed the 5' RACE reads, giving one entry per CDR3 protein sequence and no DNA. This listing includes approximately 400,000 distinct CDR3 sequences. Source material: blood. Receptors were obtained from a human donor with ulcerative colitis or Crohn's disease, or a healthy co-twin of an affected twin (not recorded which).

The chain recombines TRBV10-3 with TRBJ1-5; TCRdb indicates TRBD1, and absent DNA this call remains unverified. Germline loops: CDR1 ENHRY, CDR2 SYGVKD. This CDR3 is 15 amino acids long. This CDR3 is CAISESSGSNQPQHF.

The chain links TRBV3-1 to TRBJ1-2. Germline-derived CDR1 and CDR2 are LGHDT and YNNKEL (reference sequence). This CDR3 has 15 residues. The CDR3 is CASSQDRLPSYGYTF. Filled out from reference TRBV3-1 and TRBJ1-2, the complete variable domain reads DTAVSQTPKYLVTQMGNDKSIKCEQNLGHDTMYWYKQDSKKFLKIMFSYNNKELIINETVPNRFSPKSPDKAHLNLHINSLELGDSAVYFCASSQDRLPSYGYTFGSGTRLTVV.

The chain recombines TRBV20-1 with TRBJ1-1. The CDR3 sequence is 16 residues long. Germline V gene data show CDR1 as DFQATT and CDR2 as SNEGSKA (reference sequence). The CDR3 protein is CSAPSDWRGFNTEAFF.

The J gene is TRBJ2-5, the V gene TRBV20-1; as DNA is missing, the TRBD1 call by TCRdb cannot be tested. This CDR3 region has 16 residues. The germline gives CDR1 DFQATT, CDR2 SNEGSKA (reference sequence). CDR3 residues: CSALYPPNPSQETQYF.

The V call is TRBV5-1, the J call TRBJ2-1; the D call from TCRdb, TRBD1, cannot be confirmed without DNA. This CDR3 region has 16 residues. Germline V gene data show CDR1 as SGHRS and CDR2 as YFSETQ. The CDR3 loop is CASSFKPLRSYNEQFF.

The chain employs TRBV5-1 and TRBJ1-2. The CDR3 is made up of 13 amino acids. The germline gives CDR1 SGHRS, CDR2 YFSETQ. The CDR3 loop is CASSLSAIYGYTF.

The chain carries TRBV18 and TRBJ2-4. There are 11 residues in the CDR3. Per germline, CDR1 KGHSH and CDR2 LQKENI. The CDR3 here is CASSPGNIQYF.

The chain joins TRBV7-9 to TRBJ1-4; TCRdb indicates TRBD1, and absent DNA this call remains unverified. CDR1 and CDR2 from the germline V gene are SEHNR and FQNEAQ (reference sequence). The CDR3 runs 16 residues. The CDR3 reads CASSSRVQGAREKLFF.

The chain recombines TRBV5-1 with TRBJ2-1; there is no DNA to check the TCRdb D call of TRBD2. The CDR3 sequence is 16 residues long. Germline assignment: CDR1 SGHRS and CDR2 YFSETQ. The chain's CDR3 is CASSPSEGGSYNEQFF.

The chain links TRBV7-7 to TRBJ2-7; the TCRdb D gene call, TRBD2, has no DNA to confirm it. Germline CDR1 SSHAT, CDR2 FNYEAQ (reference sequence). The CDR3 totals 13 residues. Here the CDR3 reads CASSLGPRGEQYF. The full variable domain, in which reference TRBV7-7 and TRBJ2-7 provide the parts outside the CDR3, is GAGVSQSPRYKVTKRGQDVTLRCDPISSHATLYWYQQALGQGPEFLTYFNYEAQPDKSGLPSDRFSAERPEGSISTLTIQRTEQRDSAMYRCASSLGPRGEQYFGPGTRLTVT.